The 10 T cell receptor beta chains below were found in one sample sequenced in a study of shared clonotypes between healthy human individuals. CD8 cells regarded as naive lacked CD45RO, were positively chosen for CCR7, and omitted terminally differentiated effector memory CD45RA+ cells. Method: immunoSEQ multiplex PCR; TCRdb's copy keeps in-frame clones and lacks some. Among around 650,000 clones, about 96% were seen once, and the ten largest hold 0.11%. The sequenced sample consisted of naive CD8+ T cells sorted from blood. Receptors originate from a woman between 25 and 40 years old in good health.

V is TRBV7-7 and J is TRBJ2-7; D is perhaps TRBD1 (6 bases). The germline V gene encodes CDR1 SSHAT and CDR2 FNYEAQ (reference sequence). The V gene lost 1 base and the J gene lost 1 base, with 11 bases spanning the gap. CDR3 length: 15 residues. CDR3 bases: TGTGCCAGCAGCTTAGAGGCAGGGGATTCCTACGAGCAGTACTTC. Protein sequence: CASSLEAGDSYEQYF.

The chain has TRBV19 and TRBJ2-1, with 7 bases lining up with TRBD2. The length of the CDR3 is 13 residues. The V segment lost 5 bases and the J segment 6 bases; nucleotides outside the gene matches: 4. CDR1 is LNHDA, CDR2 SQIVND, per germline (reference sequence). The CDR3 region has the DNA TGTGCCAGTAGTTGGGGGGGAATCAATGAGCAGTTCTTC. Protein product: CASSWGGINEQFF.

V gene TRBV6-6 combines with J gene TRBJ1-5; 8 nucleotides line up with TRBD1. Germline loops: CDR1 MNHNY, CDR2 SVGAGI (reference sequence). Germline trimming cut 8 bases from V and 4 bases from J; bases unmatched to any gene: 4. The CDR3 has 13 residues. The CDR3 protein is CASAQGGNQPQHF. CDR3 sequence (DNA): TGTGCCAGCGCACAGGGGGGAAATCAGCCCCAGCATTTT.

The chain joins TRBV13 to TRBJ1-1; D ambiguous. Germline assignment: CDR1 PRHDT and CDR2 FYEKMQ (reference sequence). The length of the CDR3 is 13 residues. Trimming pared 5 bases from V and 1 base from J, leaving 8 bases between. CDR3 DNA: TGTGCCAGCAGCGCGGGGAGGAACACTGAAGCTTTCTTT. Translation: CASSAGRNTEAFF.

Remarks on this clone: The sample carries other DNA sequences with the same CDR3. The V call is TRBV28, the J call TRBJ1-1; D ambiguous. V lost 2 bases to trimming and J lost 1 base, with 5 bases between them. This CDR3 has 13 residues. The germline V gene encodes CDR1 MDHEN and CDR2 SYDVKM. The CDR3 DNA follows: TGTGCCAGCAGTTTAGGGAAGAACACTGAAGCTTTCTTT. It specifies CASSLGKNTEAFF.

The J gene is TRBJ2-1, the V gene TRBV4-2; TRBD2 matches 10 bases. Germline V lookup: CDR1 LGHNA, CDR2 YNFKEQ. Germline trimming cut 3 bases from V and 3 bases from J; bases unmatched to any gene: 5. The CDR3 consists of 16 residues. CDR3: CASSQEAGGHYNEQFF. The CDR3 DNA sequence: TGTGCCAGCAGCCAGGAAGCGGGAGGGCACTACAATGAGCAGTTCTTC.

The gene calls are TRBV9 and TRBJ1-4; D is unresolved. This CDR3 contains 17 residues. V was trimmed by 3 bases and J by 0 bases, leaving 15 bases between them. Per germline, CDR1 SGDLS and CDR2 YYNGEE. The CDR3 loop reads CASSAAMDGPTNEKLFF. The CDR3 region has the DNA TGTGCCAGCAGCGCCGCAATGGACGGGCCAACTAATGAAAAACTGTTTTTT. The whole variable domain, filled in from reference TRBV9 and TRBJ1-4, reads DSGVTQTPKHLITATGQRVTLRCSPRSGDLSVYWYQQSLDQGLQFLIQYYNGEERAKGNILERFSAQQFPDLHSELNLSSLELGDSALYFCASSAAMDGPTNEKLFFGSGTQLSVL.

V and J are TRBV28 and TRBJ2-7; 7 nucleotides line up with TRBD2. Germline V gene lookup returns CDR1 MDHEN and CDR2 SYDVKM. The CDR3 spans 13 residues. The J segment lost 5 bases and the V segment lost 3 bases, leaving 4 bases of the junction unmatched. The CDR3 DNA follows: TGTGCCAGCAGTTTCGGGGGGTCCAACGAGCAGTACTTC. As protein: CASSFGGSNEQYF.

The V gene is TRBV11-2, the J gene TRBJ1-1; D is unresolved. The length of the CDR3 is 11 residues. The V end lost 3 bases, the J end lost 11 bases, and 10 bases lay between the germline ends. Germline V gene lookup returns CDR1 SGHAT and CDR2 FQNNGV. The CDR3 sequence: CASSLRESAFF. CDR3 sequence (DNA): TGTGCCAGCAGCTTGAGAGAGTCCGCTTTCTTT.

The chain joins TRBV5-6 to TRBJ1-5; D is perhaps TRBD1 (6 bases). V shed 4 bases and J shed 1 base, with 12 bases lying between them. The length of the CDR3 is 15 residues. Germline V gives CDR1 SGHDT, CDR2 YYEEEE. Here the CDR3 reads CASSAATGSNQPQHF. The CDR3 bases are TGTGCCAGCAGCGCCGCCACAGGGAGCAATCAGCCCCAGCATTTT.